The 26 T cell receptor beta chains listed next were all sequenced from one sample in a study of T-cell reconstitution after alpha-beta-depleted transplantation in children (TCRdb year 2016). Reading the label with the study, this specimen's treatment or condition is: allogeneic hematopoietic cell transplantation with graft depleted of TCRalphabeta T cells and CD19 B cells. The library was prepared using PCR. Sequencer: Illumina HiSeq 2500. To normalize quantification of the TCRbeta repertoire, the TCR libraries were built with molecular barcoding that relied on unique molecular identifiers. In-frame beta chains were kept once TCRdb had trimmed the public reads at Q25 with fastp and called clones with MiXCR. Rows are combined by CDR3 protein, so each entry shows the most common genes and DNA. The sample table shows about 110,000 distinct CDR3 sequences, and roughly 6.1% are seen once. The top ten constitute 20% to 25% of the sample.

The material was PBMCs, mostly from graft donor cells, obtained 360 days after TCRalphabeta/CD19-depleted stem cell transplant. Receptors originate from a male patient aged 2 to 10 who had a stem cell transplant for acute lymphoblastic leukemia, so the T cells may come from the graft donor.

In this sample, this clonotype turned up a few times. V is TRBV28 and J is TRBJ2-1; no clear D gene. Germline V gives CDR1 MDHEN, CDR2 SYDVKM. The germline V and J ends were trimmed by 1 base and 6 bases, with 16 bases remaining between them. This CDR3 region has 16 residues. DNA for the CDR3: TGTGCCAGCAGTTTATATTTAAGGCAGCCAAGCAATGAGCAGTTCTTC. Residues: CASSLYLRQPSNEQFF.

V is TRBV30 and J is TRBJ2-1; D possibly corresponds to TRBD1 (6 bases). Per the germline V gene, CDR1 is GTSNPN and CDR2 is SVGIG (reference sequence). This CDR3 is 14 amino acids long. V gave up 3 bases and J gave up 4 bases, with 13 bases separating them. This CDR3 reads CAWRTRGAYNEQFF. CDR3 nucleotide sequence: TGTGCCTGGAGGACCAGGGGCGCTTACAATGAGCAGTTCTTC.

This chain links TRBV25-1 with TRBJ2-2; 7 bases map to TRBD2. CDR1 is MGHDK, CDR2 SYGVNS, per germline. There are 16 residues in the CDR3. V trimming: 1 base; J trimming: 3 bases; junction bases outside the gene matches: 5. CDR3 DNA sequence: TGTGCCAGCAGTGAATGGGGGAGCGGGGACACCGGGGAGCTGTTTTTT. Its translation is CASSEWGSGDTGELFF.

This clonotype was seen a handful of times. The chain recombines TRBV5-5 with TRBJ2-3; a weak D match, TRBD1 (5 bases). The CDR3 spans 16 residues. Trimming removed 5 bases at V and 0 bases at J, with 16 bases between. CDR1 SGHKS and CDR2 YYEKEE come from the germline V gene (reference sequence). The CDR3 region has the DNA TGTGCCAGCAGTTCCCTACAGGTCTCTAGCACAGATACGCAGTATTTT. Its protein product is CASSSLQVSSTDTQYF.

CDR3 protein: CASSLWTHNEQFF. In DNA, the CDR3 is TGTGCCAGCAGCTTATGGACACACAATGAGCAGTTCTTC. The chain employs TRBV7-2 and TRBJ2-1; a possible D gene is TRBD1 (5 bases). The CDR3 extends over 13 amino acids. V was clipped by 2 bases and J by 5 bases, with 7 bases between them. Per germline, CDR1 SGHTA and CDR2 FQGNSA. The complete variable domain, with remaining parts taken from reference TRBV7-2 and TRBJ2-1, reads GAGVSQSPSNKVTEKGKDVELRCDPISGHTALYWYRQSLGQGLEFLIYFQGNSAPDKSGLPSDRFSAERTGGSVSTLTIQRTQQEDSAVYLCASSLWTHNEQFFGPGTRLTVL.

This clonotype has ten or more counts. The CDR3 region is CSAIGLAGGTGTYEQYF. In DNA form, the CDR3 reads TGCAGTGCTATTGGACTAGCGGGAGGAACGGGTACCTACGAGCAGTACTTC. The rearrangement uses TRBV20-1 and TRBJ2-7, with 14 nucleotides matching TRBD2. Germline V gene data show CDR1 as DFQATT and CDR2 as SNEGSKA (reference sequence). The V and J ends lost 4 bases and 2 bases, in that order; junction bases with no gene match: 10. The CDR3 is 17 residues long.

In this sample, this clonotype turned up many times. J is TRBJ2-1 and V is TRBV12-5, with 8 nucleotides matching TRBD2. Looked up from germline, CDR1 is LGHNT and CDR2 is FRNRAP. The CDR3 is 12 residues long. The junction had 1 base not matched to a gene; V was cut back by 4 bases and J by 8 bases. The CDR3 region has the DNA TGTGCTAGTGGTTCCGGGGGGGATGAGCAGTTCTTC. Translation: CASGSGGDEQFF.

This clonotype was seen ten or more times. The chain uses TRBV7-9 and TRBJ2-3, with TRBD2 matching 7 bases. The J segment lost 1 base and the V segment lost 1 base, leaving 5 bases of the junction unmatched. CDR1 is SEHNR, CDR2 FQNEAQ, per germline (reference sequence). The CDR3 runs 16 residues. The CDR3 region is CASSLGASGRTDTQYF. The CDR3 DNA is TGTGCCAGCAGCTTAGGGGCTAGCGGTCGCACAGATACGCAGTATTTT.

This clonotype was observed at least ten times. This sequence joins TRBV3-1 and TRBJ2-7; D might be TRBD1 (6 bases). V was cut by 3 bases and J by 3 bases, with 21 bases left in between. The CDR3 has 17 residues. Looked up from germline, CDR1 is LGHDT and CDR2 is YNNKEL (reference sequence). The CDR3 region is CASSQAGTQLRVYEQYF. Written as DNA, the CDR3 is TGTGCCAGCAGCCAGGCCGGGACACAGCTACGGGTCTACGAGCAGTACTTC.

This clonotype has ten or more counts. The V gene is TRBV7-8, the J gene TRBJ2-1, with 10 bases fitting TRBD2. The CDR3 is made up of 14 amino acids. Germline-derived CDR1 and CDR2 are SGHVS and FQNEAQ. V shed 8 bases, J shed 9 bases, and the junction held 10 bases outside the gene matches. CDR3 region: CASHLSGGAGEQFF. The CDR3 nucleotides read TGTGCCAGCCATCTCAGCGGGGGGGCGGGTGAGCAGTTCTTC.

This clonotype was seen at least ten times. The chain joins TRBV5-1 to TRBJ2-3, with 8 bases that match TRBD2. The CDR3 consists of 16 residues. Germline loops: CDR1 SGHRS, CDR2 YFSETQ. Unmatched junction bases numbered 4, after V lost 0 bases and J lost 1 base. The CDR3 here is CASSLEGAGGTDTQYF. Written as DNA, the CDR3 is TGCGCCAGCAGCTTGGAGGGAGCGGGGGGCACAGATACGCAGTATTTT.

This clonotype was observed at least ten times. For the CDR3, the DNA is TGTGCCAGCAGTGTCTTTTGGGGCACTGAAGCTTTCTTT. It codes for CASSVFWGTEAFF. The gene calls are TRBV6-1 and TRBJ1-1; no definite D call. Between the trimmed V and J ends, which lost 4 bases and 4 bases, there was a span of 10 bases. Germline V gene lookup returns CDR1 MNHNS and CDR2 SASEGT. The CDR3 is 13 residues long.

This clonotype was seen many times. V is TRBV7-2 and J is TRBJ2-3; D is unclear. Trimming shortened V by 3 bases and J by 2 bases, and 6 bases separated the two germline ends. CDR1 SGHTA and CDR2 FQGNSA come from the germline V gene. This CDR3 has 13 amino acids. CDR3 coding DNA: TGTGCCAGCAGCTTTGTGACCACAGATACGCAGTATTTT. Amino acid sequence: CASSFVTTDTQYF. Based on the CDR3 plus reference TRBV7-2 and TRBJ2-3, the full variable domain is GAGVSQSPSNKVTEKGKDVELRCDPISGHTALYWYRQSLGQGLEFLIYFQGNSAPDKSGLPSDRFSAERTGGSVSTLTIQRTQQEDSAVYLCASSFVTTDTQYFGPGTRLTVL.

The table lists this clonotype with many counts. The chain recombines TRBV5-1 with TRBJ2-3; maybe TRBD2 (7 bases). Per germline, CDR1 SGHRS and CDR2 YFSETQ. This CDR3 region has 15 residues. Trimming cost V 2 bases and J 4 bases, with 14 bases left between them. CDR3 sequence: CASSFPGGPADTQYF. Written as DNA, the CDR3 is TGCGCCAGCAGCTTCCCGGGGGGCCCGGCAGATACGCAGTATTTT.

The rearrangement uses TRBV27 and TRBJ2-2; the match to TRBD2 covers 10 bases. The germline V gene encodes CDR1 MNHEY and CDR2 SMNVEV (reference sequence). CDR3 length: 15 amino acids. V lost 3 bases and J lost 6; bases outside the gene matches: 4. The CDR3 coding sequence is TGTGCCAGCAGTTTTATGAGCGGGGGGGCCGGGGAGCTGTTTTTT. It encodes CASSFMSGGAGELFF.

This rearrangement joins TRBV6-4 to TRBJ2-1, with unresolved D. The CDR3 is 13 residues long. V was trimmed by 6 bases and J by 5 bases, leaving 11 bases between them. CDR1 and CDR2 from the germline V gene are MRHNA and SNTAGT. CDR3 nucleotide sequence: TGTGCCAGCAGCCTCGGGCCCGACAATGAGCAGTTCTTC. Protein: CASSLGPDNEQFF.

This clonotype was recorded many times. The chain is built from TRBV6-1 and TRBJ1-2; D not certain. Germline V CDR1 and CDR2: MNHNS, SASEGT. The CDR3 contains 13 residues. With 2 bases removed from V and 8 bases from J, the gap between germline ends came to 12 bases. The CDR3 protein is CASSETPFYGYTF. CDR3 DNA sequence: TGTGCCAGCAGTGAAACCCCCTTCTACGGCTACACCTTC.

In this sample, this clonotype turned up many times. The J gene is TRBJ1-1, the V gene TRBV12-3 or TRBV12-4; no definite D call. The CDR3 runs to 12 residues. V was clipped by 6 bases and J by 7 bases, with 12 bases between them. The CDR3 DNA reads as TGTGCCAGCAGCAGCCTCGGGGTTGAAGCTTTCTTT. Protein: CASSSLGVEAFF.

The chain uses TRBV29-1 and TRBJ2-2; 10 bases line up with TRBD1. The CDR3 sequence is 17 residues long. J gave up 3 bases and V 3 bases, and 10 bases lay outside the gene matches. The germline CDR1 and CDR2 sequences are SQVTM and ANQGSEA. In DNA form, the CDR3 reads TGCAGCGTTGACGGCCGCGGGGACAGGGGCTACACCGGGGAGCTGTTTTTT. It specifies CSVDGRGDRGYTGELFF.

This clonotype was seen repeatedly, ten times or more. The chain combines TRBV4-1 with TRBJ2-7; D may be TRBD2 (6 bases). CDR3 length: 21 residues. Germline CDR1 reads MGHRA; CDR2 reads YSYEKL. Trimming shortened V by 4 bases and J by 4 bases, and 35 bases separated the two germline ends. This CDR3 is CASSPKIGRGRGLWGIYEQYF. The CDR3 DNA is TGCGCCAGCAGCCCCAAGATAGGCCGTGGGCGGGGTCTTTGGGGAATTTACGAGCAGTACTTC.

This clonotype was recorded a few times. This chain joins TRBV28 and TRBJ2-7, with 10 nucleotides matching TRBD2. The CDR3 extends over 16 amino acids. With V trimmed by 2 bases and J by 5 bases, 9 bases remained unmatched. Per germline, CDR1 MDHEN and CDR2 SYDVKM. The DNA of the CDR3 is TGTGCCAGCAGTTTACTAGCGGGAGCCTATTTGGACGAGCAGTACTTC. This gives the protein CASSLLAGAYLDEQYF.

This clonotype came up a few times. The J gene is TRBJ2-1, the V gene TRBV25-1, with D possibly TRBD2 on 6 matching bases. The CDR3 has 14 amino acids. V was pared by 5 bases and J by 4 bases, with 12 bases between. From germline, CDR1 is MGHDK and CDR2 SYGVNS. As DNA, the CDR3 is TGTGCCAGCAGTAGGGTAGCGGCTTACAATGAGCAGTTCTTC. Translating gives CASSRVAAYNEQFF.

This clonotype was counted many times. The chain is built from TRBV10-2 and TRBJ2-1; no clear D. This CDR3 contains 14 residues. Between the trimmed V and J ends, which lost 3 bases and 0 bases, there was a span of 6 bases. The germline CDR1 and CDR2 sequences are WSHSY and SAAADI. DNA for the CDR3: TGCGCCAGCAGTGACACAAGCTCCTACAATGAGCAGTTCTTC. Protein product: CASSDTSSYNEQFF.

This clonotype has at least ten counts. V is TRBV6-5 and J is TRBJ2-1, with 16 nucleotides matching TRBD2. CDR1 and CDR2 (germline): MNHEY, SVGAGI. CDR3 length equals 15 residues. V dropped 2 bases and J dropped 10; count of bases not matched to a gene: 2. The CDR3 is CASSYGTSGRGEQFF. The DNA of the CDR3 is TGTGCCAGCAGTTACGGGACTAGCGGGAGGGGAGAGCAGTTCTTC.

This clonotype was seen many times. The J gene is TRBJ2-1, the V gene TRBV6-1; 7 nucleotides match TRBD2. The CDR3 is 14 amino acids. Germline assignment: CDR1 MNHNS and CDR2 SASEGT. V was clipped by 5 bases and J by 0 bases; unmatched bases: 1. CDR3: CASSRDYSYNEQFF. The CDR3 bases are TGTGCCAGCAGTAGGGACTACTCCTACAATGAGCAGTTCTTC.

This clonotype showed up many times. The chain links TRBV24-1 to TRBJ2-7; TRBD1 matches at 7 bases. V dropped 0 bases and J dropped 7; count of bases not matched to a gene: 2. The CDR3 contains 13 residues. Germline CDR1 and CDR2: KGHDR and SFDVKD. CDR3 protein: CATSDLGQAEQYF. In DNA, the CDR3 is TGTGCCACCAGTGATTTGGGACAGGCTGAGCAGTACTTC.